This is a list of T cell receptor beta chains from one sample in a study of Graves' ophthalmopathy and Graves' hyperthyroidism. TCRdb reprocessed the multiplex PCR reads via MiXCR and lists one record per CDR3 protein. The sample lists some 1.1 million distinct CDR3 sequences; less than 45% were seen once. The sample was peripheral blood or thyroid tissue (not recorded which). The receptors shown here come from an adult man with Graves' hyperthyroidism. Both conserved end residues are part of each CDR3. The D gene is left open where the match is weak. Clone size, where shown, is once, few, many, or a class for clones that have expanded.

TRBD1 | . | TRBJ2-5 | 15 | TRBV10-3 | CAISDGTESQETQYF | TGTGCCATCAGTGACGGGACAGAAAGTCAAGAGACCCAGTACTTC
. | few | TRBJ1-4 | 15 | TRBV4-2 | CASSPHQDRNEKLFF | TGTGCCAGCAGCCCCCATCAGGACCGTAATGAAAAACTGTTTTTT
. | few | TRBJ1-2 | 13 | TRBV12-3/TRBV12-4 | CASSDLSRDGYTF | TGTGCCAGCAGTGACCTCAGCAGGGATGGCTACACCTTC
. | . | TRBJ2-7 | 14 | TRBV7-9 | CASSLKGGQGEQYF | TGTGCCAGCAGCTTAAAAGGGGGGCAGGGCGAGCAGTACTTC
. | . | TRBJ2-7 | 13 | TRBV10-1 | CAKGGTADYEQYF | TGCGCCAAGGGAGGGACAGCAGACTACGAGCAGTACTTC
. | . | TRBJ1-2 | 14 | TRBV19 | CASAIMGQPYGYTF | TGTGCCAGTGCAATAATGGGGCAGCCTTATGGCTACACCTTC
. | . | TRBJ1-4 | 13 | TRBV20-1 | CSARGRKDEKLVF | TGCAGTGCTAGAGGGAGAAAAGACGAAAAACTGGTTTTT
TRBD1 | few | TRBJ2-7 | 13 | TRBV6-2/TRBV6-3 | CASGKGAAYEQYF | TGTGCCAGCGGAAAGGGGGCTGCCTACGAGCAGTACTTC
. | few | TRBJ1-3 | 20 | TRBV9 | CASSVTAGRRGSYSGNTIYF | TGTGCCAGCAGCGTAACCGCGGGCAGGAGGGGATCGTACTCTGGAAACACCATATATTTT
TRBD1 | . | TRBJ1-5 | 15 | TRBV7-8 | CAWSPGTGKDQPQHF | TGTGCCTGGTCCCCCGGGACAGGGAAAGATCAGCCCCAGCATTTT
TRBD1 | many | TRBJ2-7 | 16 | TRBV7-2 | CASSLLTGQGAYEQYF | TGTGCCAGCAGCTTGTTGACGGGACAGGGGGCTTACGAGCAGTACTTC
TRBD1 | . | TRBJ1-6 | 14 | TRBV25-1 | CASRETGQRSPLHF | TGTGCCAGCAGGGAGACAGGGCAACGCTCACCCCTCCACTTT
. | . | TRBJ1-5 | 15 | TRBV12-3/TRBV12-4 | CASKQVALSNQPQHF | TGTGCCAGCAAACAGGTAGCCCTTAGCAATCAGCCCCAGCATTTT
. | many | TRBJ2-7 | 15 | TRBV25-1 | CASSEGQGWAYEQYF | TGTGCCAGCAGTGAAGGCCAGGGTTGGGCCTACGAGCAGTACTTC
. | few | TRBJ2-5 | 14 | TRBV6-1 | CASSEGTNKETQYF | TGTGCCAGCAGTGAAGGGACAAATAAAGAGACCCAGTACTTC
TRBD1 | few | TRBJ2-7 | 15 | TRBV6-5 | CASSSAGTDEYEQYF | TGTGCCAGCAGCTCTGCCGGGACAGACGAATACGAGCAGTACTTC
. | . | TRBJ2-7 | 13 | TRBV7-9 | CASSFGVSYEQHF | TGTGCCAGCAGCTTCGGGGTATCCTACGAGCAGCACTTC
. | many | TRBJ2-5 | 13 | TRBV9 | CASSVAVGETQYF | TGTGCCAGCAGCGTAGCGGTGGGAGAGACCCAGTACTTC
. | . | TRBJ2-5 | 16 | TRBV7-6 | CASSLEWSGRQETQYF | TGCGCCAGCAGCTTAGAATGGTCGGGGCGGCAAGAGACCCAGTACTTC
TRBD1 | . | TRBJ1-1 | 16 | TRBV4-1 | CASSQGALPGGFPAFF | TGCGCCAGCAGCCAAGGGGCCTTACCAGGGGGCTTTCCCGCTTTCTTT
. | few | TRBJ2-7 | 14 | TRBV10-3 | CASRGGLTSDEQYF | TGTGCCAGCAGGGGCGGGCTTACGAGCGACGAGCAGTACTTC
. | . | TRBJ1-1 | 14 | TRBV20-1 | CSASETSGFNEQFF | TGCAGTGCTAGCGAGACTAGCGGGTTCAATGAGCAGTTCTTT
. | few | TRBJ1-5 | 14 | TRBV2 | CASTPVASNQPQHF | TGTGCCAGCACTCCGGTGGCTAGCAATCAGCCCCAGCATTTT
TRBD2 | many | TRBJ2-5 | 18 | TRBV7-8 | CASSLGIAGGFAGETQYF | TGTGCCAGCAGCTTAGGGATAGCGGGGGGTTTCGCGGGAGAGACCCAGTACTTC
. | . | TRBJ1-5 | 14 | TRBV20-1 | CSALLAGGTETQHF | TGCAGTGCCCTACTAGCGGGGGGAACAGAGACCCAGCATTTT
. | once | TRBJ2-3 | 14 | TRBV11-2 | CASSLSSVGDTQYF | TGTGCCAGCAGCTTAAGCTCAGTGGGTGATACGCAGTATTTT
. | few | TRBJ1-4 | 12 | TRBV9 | CASSHFQGQLFF | TGTGCCAGCAGCCATTTTCAGGGGCAACTGTTTTTT
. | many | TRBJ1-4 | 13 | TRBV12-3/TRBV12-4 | CASSLAGTEKLFF | TGTGCCAGCAGTTTAGCAGGGACGGAAAAACTGTTTTTT
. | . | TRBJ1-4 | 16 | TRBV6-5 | CASSYVAVDADEKLFF | TGTGCCAGCAGTTACGTTGCCGTCGACGCGGATGAAAAACTGTTTTTT
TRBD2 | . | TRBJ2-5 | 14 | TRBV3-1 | CASSHSGSEETQYF | TGTGCCAGCAGCCATAGCGGGAGTGAAGAGACCCAGTACTTC
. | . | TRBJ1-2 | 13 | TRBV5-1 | CASSPEGQDGYTF | TGCGCCAGCAGCCCTGAGGGTCAGGATGGCTACACCTTC
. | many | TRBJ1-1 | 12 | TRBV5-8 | CASSFPTAEAFF | TGTGCCAGCAGCTTCCCGACAGCTGAAGCTTTCTTT
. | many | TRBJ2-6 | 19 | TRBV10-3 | CAISESMRGYISGANVLTF | TGTGCCATCAGTGAGTCGATGAGGGGCTATATCTCTGGGGCCAACGTCCTGACTTTC
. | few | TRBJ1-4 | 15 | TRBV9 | CASSPEQGNGEKLFF | TGTGCCAGCAGCCCGGAGCAGGGGAATGGAGAAAAACTGTTTTTT
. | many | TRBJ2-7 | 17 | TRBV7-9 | CASSSTTGGASGYEQYF | TGTGCCAGCAGCTCGACCACGGGGGGCGCGTCTGGCTACGAGCAGTACTTC